Listed below are T cell receptor beta chains from one sample, sequenced in a study of blood T cell repertoires in COVID-19. Sequencing used immunoSEQ multiplex PCR; TCRdb keeps in-frame clones, though not all of them. The table includes some 290,000 clones, 90% detected once. Input material: peripheral blood. Receptors were obtained from a woman between 40 and 55 years old with COVID-19, enrolled during active disease. Each CDR3 is given with its conserved first and last residue. Each record gives: V gene, clone size, J gene, D gene, CDR3 protein, CDR3 DNA. D genes are given only for firm matches. Some rows mark clone size as missing; the rest say once, few, many or name a class of expanded clone.

TRBV28,NA,TRBJ2-5,TRBD2,CASSDRTSFVLETQYF,TGTGCCAGCAGTGATAGGACTAGTTTCGTTTTGGAGACCCAGTACTTC
TRBV9,NA,TRBJ2-3,NA,CASSVGTATDTQYF,TGTGCCAGCAGCGTAGGGACAGCCACAGATACGCAGTATTTT
TRBV7-2,NA,TRBJ1-2,NA,CASSISRDGYTF,TGTGCCAGCAGCATCTCCAGGGATGGCTACACCTTC
TRBV28,few,TRBJ1-1,NA,CASSLGALNTEAFF,TGTGCCAGCAGTTTAGGGGCCCTTAACACTGAAGCTTTCTTT
TRBV10-3,NA,TRBJ2-2,NA,CAISALTSGVTGELFF,TGTGCCATCAGCGCCCTCACTTCAGGGGTGACCGGGGAGCTGTTTTTT
TRBV3-1/TRBV3-2,NA,TRBJ2-3,NA,CASRQEAGMRTDTQYF,TGTGCCAGCAGACAAGAGGCCGGGATGCGCACAGATACGCAGTATTTT
TRBV28,NA,TRBJ1-3,NA,CASSFPHRNTIYF,TGTGCCAGCAGTTTCCCGCACAGAAACACCATATATTTT
TRBV7-9,NA,TRBJ1-3,NA,CASSFDSFSGNTIYF,TGTGCCAGCAGCTTCGACAGCTTCTCTGGAAACACCATATATTTT
TRBV27,once,TRBJ2-4,TRBD1,CASSSPLTGEKNIQYF,TGTGCCAGCAGTTCTCCCCTGACAGGGGAGAAAAACATTCAGTACTTC
TRBV11-3,NA,TRBJ2-1,TRBD2,CASSSIAGVSYNEQFF,TGTGCCAGCAGCTCCATAGCGGGAGTGTCCTACAATGAGCAGTTCTTC
TRBV7-9,NA,TRBJ2-1,TRBD2,CASSLSGRGNEQFF,TGTGCCAGCAGCTTAAGCGGGAGAGGTAATGAGCAGTTCTTC
TRBV29-1,NA,TRBJ1-1,TRBD1,CSVETRGQGDTEAFF,TGCAGCGTTGAAACCCGGGGACAGGGTGACACTGAAGCTTTCTTT
TRBV5-4,NA,TRBJ1-2,NA,CASSLGTDYGYTF,TGTGCCAGCAGCTTGGGGACAGACTATGGCTACACCTTC
TRBV6-6,NA,TRBJ2-7,NA,CASIEGLLTYEQYF,TGTGCCAGCATTGAGGGCCTATTAACCTACGAGCAGTACTTC
TRBV5-1,NA,TRBJ2-2,TRBD1,CASSLGTENTGELFF,TGCGCCAGCAGCTTAGGGACAGAGAACACCGGGGAGCTGTTTTTT
TRBV7-8,NA,TRBJ1-1,NA,CATTLLQGTTEAFF,TGTGCCACTACTCTTCTTCAGGGGACCACTGAAGCTTTCTTT
TRBV10-3,NA,TRBJ1-5,NA,CAISYEGPTGNQPQHF,TGTGCCATCAGTTATGAGGGGCCAACAGGGAATCAGCCCCAGCATTTT
TRBV15,once,TRBJ1-4,TRBD1,CATSSSTGQRRVGEEKLFF,TGTGCCACCAGCAGTTCCACGGGACAGAGGCGCGTTGGGGAAGAAAAACTGTTTTTT
TRBV12-3/TRBV12-4,NA,TRBJ1-2,TRBD1,CASSYRGVYGYTF,TGTGCCAGCAGTTACAGGGGCGTCTATGGCTACACCTTC
TRBV30,NA,TRBJ1-5,NA,CAWSVRRANQPQHF,TGTGCCTGGAGTGTACGCAGGGCCAATCAGCCCCAGCATTTT
TRBV19,NA,TRBJ1-3,NA,CASSISPRTYTGNTIYF,TGTGCCAGTAGTATATCCCCCCGGACATATACTGGAAACACCATATATTTT
TRBV10-3,once,TRBJ2-7,TRBD1,CAIKGDSSYEQYF,TGTGCCATCAAAGGGGACAGCTCCTACGAGCAGTACTTC
TRBV18,NA,TRBJ1-1,NA,CASSPKQGTEAFF,TGTGCCAGCTCACCAAAACAGGGAACTGAAGCTTTCTTT
TRBV7-2,NA,TRBJ2-5,TRBD2,CASSSLRGAGETQYF,TGTGCCAGCAGCTCACTGCGGGGGGCCGGGGAGACCCAGTACTTC
TRBV7-9,NA,TRBJ2-7,TRBD2,CASSQGGTSGFKQYF,TGTGCCAGCAGTCAAGGGGGGACTAGCGGGTTCAAGCAGTACTTC
TRBV2,NA,TRBJ2-6,NA,CASTGDGANVLTF,TGTGCCAGCACAGGGGACGGGGCCAACGTCCTGACTTTC
TRBV7-8,NA,TRBJ1-5,NA,CASSSGGDQPQHF,TGTGCCAGCAGCTCCGGCGGTGATCAGCCCCAGCATTTT
TRBV19,NA,TRBJ1-5,NA,CASSMGRGAPGPQHF,TGTGCCAGTAGTATGGGCCGGGGGGCGCCGGGGCCCCAGCATTTT
TRBV5-1,once,TRBJ2-7,NA,CASSLGVGSTGFYYEQYF,TGCGCCAGCAGCTTGGGAGTCGGATCCACAGGGTTCTACTACGAGCAGTACTTC
TRBV19,once,TRBJ2-1,TRBD2,CASKGEGINNEQFF,TGTGCCAGTAAAGGGGAGGGGATCAACAATGAGCAGTTCTTC
TRBV28,NA,TRBJ1-1,NA,CTSSSPGTEAFF,TGTACCAGCAGTTCCCCAGGGACTGAAGCTTTCTTT
TRBV28,NA,TRBJ1-1,NA,CASSLYTRIMNTEAFF,TGTGCCAGCAGTTTATATACGAGGATAATGAACACTGAAGCTTTCTTT
TRBV6-2/TRBV6-3,NA,TRBJ1-5,NA,CASSDPVTVYQPQHF,TGTGCCAGCAGTGACCCGGTGACAGTTTATCAGCCCCAGCATTTT
TRBV7-2,NA,TRBJ2-7,TRBD1,CASRSRAGQGLYEQYF,TGTGCCAGCAGGAGCCGGGCGGGACAGGGTTTGTACGAGCAGTACTTC